Below, 21 T cell receptor beta chains from the same sample are listed, as sequenced in a study of T-cell memory formation after mild COVID-19. TCRdb fed the 5' RACE reads into MiXCR, producing one record per CDR3 protein. The sample carries about 440,000 distinct CDR3 sequences, 20% recorded once. Sequenced input: PBMCs or a T cell subset sorted from them (not recorded which). Receptors originate from an adult woman who had mild COVID-19 (a few samples of this study predate the infection). Cell type and time point are not known.

The V gene is TRBV19, the J gene TRBJ1-3, with 9 positions matching TRBD1. The CDR3 loop spans 18 amino acids. V trimming: 4 bases; J trimming: 2 bases; junction bases outside the gene matches: 12. Germline CDR1 and CDR2: LNHDA and SQIVND (reference sequence). CDR3 region: CASSNPGTGIKTGNTIYF. The CDR3 DNA reads as TGTGCCAGTAGTAATCCCGGGACAGGGATTAAGACTGGAAACACCATATATTTT. Based on the CDR3 plus reference TRBV19 and TRBJ1-3, the full variable domain is DGGITQSPKYLFRKEGQNVTLSCEQNLNHDAMYWYRQDPGQGLRLIYYSQIVNDFQKGDIAEGYSVSREKKESFPLTVTSAQKNPTAFYLCASSNPGTGIKTGNTIYFGEGSWLTVV.

There are a few counts of this clonotype. V is TRBV9 and J is TRBJ2-1; D remains unclear. V shed 0 bases and J shed 5 bases, with 12 bases lying between them. Germline values: CDR1 SGDLS, CDR2 YYNGEE. This CDR3 region has 15 residues. CDR3 protein: CASSVGGGPHNEQFF. DNA for the CDR3: TGTGCCAGCAGCGTAGGTGGCGGACCCCACAATGAGCAGTTCTTC.

The sample holds a few counts of this clonotype. The chain links TRBV18 to TRBJ2-2; 7 nucleotides line up with TRBD1. Germline V CDR1 and CDR2: KGHSH, LQKENI. The CDR3 sequence is 16 residues long. V shed 3 bases, J shed 4 bases, and the junction held 8 bases outside the gene matches. In DNA, the CDR3 is TGTGCCAGCTCACCGCCCGCGACAGGGCCCACCGGGGAGCTGTTTTTT. Its protein product is CASSPPATGPTGELFF.

This clonotype was detected a few times. J is TRBJ1-5 and V is TRBV4-1, with a tentative D call TRBD1 (5 bases). Trimming took 1 base from V and 1 from J, leaving 14 bases between them. CDR3 length equals 17 residues. Germline CDR1 MGHRA, CDR2 YSYEKL. The DNA for the CDR3 is TGCGCCAGCAGCCAAGGGGGAAGGGGAGGAAGCAATCAGCCCCAGCATTTT. Its translation: CASSQGGRGGSNQPQHF.

The rearrangement joins TRBV18 to TRBJ1-5, with a tentative D call TRBD1 (5 bases). The CDR3 consists of 16 residues. Germline V gives CDR1 KGHSH, CDR2 LQKENI. Trimming stripped 3 bases from V and 4 bases from J, with 16 bases between. The CDR3 loop reads CASSPFTGALNQPQHF. The DNA of the CDR3 is TGTGCCAGCTCACCCTTCACAGGCGCTCTAAATCAGCCCCAGCATTTT.

This clonotype has a handful of counts. The V and J genes are TRBV20-1 and TRBJ1-2; no clear D gene. The germline V gene has CDR1 DFQATT and CDR2 SNEGSKA (reference sequence). V lost 3 bases and J 5 bases, leaving 13 bases between the germline ends. This CDR3 spans 13 amino acids. CDR3 loop: CSASEDGGYGYTF. In nucleotides, the CDR3 is TGCAGTGCTAGTGAAGACGGAGGATATGGCTACACCTTC.

This clonotype has a count of ten or more. This chain uses TRBV9 with TRBJ2-7; D not resolved. The CDR3 has 13 amino acids. CDR1 and CDR2 from the germline V gene are SGDLS and YYNGEE. Trimming removed 0 bases at V and 1 base at J, with 5 bases between. CDR3 in DNA: TGTGCCAGCAGCGTAGCTGGGTCCTACGAGCAGTACTTC. As protein: CASSVAGSYEQYF.

This clonotype was seen only a few times. This chain joins TRBV3-1 and TRBJ2-1; TRBD2 matches 11 bases. This CDR3 comprises 18 residues. V lost 0 bases, J lost 5 bases, and 9 bases stayed unmatched. Per germline, CDR1 LGHDT and CDR2 YNNKEL (reference sequence). The CDR3 DNA follows: TGTGCCAGCAGCCAAGATATAACTAGCGGGAGTATCCACAATGAGCAGTTCTTC. Protein product: CASSQDITSGSIHNEQFF.

V and J are TRBV9 and TRBJ2-1; TRBD2 aligns across 11 bases. CDR1 is SGDLS, CDR2 YYNGEE, per germline. V shed 2 bases and J 3 bases; nucleotides not matched to a gene: 4. This CDR3 has 16 amino acids. CDR3 nucleotide sequence: TGTGCCAGCAGCGTTAGCGGGACTAGCGGCTACAATGAGCAGTTCTTC. Translation: CASSVSGTSGYNEQFF.

This clonotype was detected a few times. The chain couples TRBV5-5 to TRBJ1-2; 7 nucleotides match TRBD1. Germline CDR1 SGHKS, CDR2 YYEKEE (reference sequence). V lost 4 bases and J lost 5; bases outside the gene matches: 5. This CDR3 contains 13 residues. The CDR3 reads CASSLEGQYGYTF. Written as DNA, the CDR3 is TGTGCCAGCAGCCTAGAGGGACAGTATGGCTACACCTTC. Drawing the rest from reference TRBV5-5 and TRBJ1-2, the complete variable domain is DAGVTQSPTHLIKTRGQQVTLRCSPISGHKSVSWYQQVLGQGPQFIFQYYEKEERGRGNFPDRFSARQFPNYSSELNVNALLLGDSALYLCASSLEGQYGYTFGSGTRLTVV.

This clonotype has more than one count but fewer than ten. The rearrangement joins TRBV27 to TRBJ2-7; TRBD1 aligns across 8 bases. The CDR3 is 14 residues long. V was clipped by 3 bases and J by 5 bases; unmatched bases: 6. Germline CDR1 and CDR2: MNHEY and SMNVEV (reference sequence). The CDR3 region is CASSFGRGLDEQYF. The CDR3 region has the DNA TGTGCCAGCAGTTTTGGCAGGGGGCTCGACGAGCAGTACTTC.

J is TRBJ1-1 and V is TRBV5-4; no reliable D call. The germline V gene has CDR1 SGHNT and CDR2 YYREEE (reference sequence). This CDR3 comprises 12 residues. V was cut by 0 bases and J by 7 bases, with 7 bases left in between. This CDR3 is CASSLVKGEAFF. The CDR3 DNA reads TGTGCCAGCAGCTTGGTGAAGGGTGAAGCTTTCTTT.

This clonotype was detected only a few times. The chain carries TRBV5-1 and TRBJ2-3; TRBD1 matches 8 bases. The CDR3 consists of 14 residues. CDR1 and CDR2 from the germline V gene are SGHRS and YFSETQ. Trimming took 4 bases from V and 3 from J; bases not matched to a gene: 4. The CDR3 region is CASSPGGRTDTQYF. CDR3 DNA: TGCGCCAGCAGCCCAGGGGGCAGGACAGATACGCAGTATTTT.

This clonotype came up many times. The chain uses TRBV6-5 and TRBJ1-1, with a possible D match to TRBD1 (6 bases). Trimming left V 4 bases short and J 8 bases short, with 14 bases between. Germline V gene sequence: CDR1 MNHEY, CDR2 SVGAGI. The CDR3 is 13 residues long. CDR3 in DNA: TGTGCCAGCAGTTCAACAGGGCCCGGGGAAGCTTTCTTT. Translation gives CASSSTGPGEAFF.

Only a few counts were recorded for this clonotype. This chain connects TRBV12-3 or TRBV12-4 to TRBJ1-2; 8 bases are shared with TRBD1. The CDR3 totals 15 residues. With V trimmed by 7 bases and J by 2 bases, 9 bases remained unmatched. DNA of the CDR3: TGTGCCAGCAATTTCTGGGACAGGAGAAACTATGGCTACACCTTC. The encoded protein is CASNFWDRRNYGYTF.

This clonotype was counted between two and nine times. The rearrangement joins TRBV30 to TRBJ2-7, with D uncertain. From germline, CDR1 is GTSNPN and CDR2 SVGIG (reference sequence). V dropped 4 bases and J dropped 2 bases, with 9 bases sitting between them. This CDR3 has 12 residues. In DNA, the CDR3 is TGTGCCTGGAACGGCAGGACCTACGAGCAGTACTTC. Translating it yields CAWNGRTYEQYF.

The V call is TRBV7-8, the J call TRBJ2-1; 11 nucleotides line up with TRBD2. Trimming took 4 bases from V and 5 from J; bases not matched to a gene: 10. Germline V CDR1 and CDR2: SGHVS, FQNEAQ. The CDR3 loop spans 17 amino acids. The CDR3 sequence: CASSSNLAGGTDNEQFF. The CDR3 region has the DNA TGTGCCAGCAGCTCGAACTTAGCGGGAGGGACCGACAATGAGCAGTTCTTC.

This CDR3 is CSARNRGMGNLDTIYF. The CDR3 coding sequence is TGCAGTGCTAGAAACAGAGGCATGGGGAACCTAGACACCATATATTTT. V usage is TRBV20-1 and J usage is TRBJ1-3; no reliable D call. CDR1 is DFQATT and CDR2 is SNEGSKA in the germline V gene (reference sequence). CDR3 length: 16 residues. V was pared by 2 bases and J by 8 bases, with 22 bases between.

The V call is TRBV7-9, the J call TRBJ1-1; tentative D call: TRBD1 (6 bases). Germline CDR1 SEHNR, CDR2 FQNEAQ (reference sequence). The CDR3 runs to 12 residues. V was trimmed by 0 bases and J by 11 bases, leaving 10 bases between them. CDR3: CASSLAGQGAFF. CDR3 in DNA: TGTGCCAGCAGCTTAGCTGGTCAGGGGGCTTTCTTT.

J is TRBJ2-7 and V is TRBV29-1, with TRBD2 matching 8 bases. Germline CDR1 and CDR2: SQVTM and ANQGSEA. This CDR3 region has 18 residues. V shed 2 bases, J shed 1 base, and the junction held 16 bases outside the gene matches. DNA of the CDR3: TGCAGCGTTGAAAAGGTCACGGGGCTAGCGGGTACATCCTACGAGCAGTACTTC. Translated: CSVEKVTGLAGTSYEQYF.

The chain couples TRBV7-2 to TRBJ2-5; the match to TRBD2 covers 11 bases. V dropped 3 bases and J dropped 0; count of bases not matched to a gene: 0. Germline CDR1 reads SGHTA; CDR2 reads FQGNSA. This CDR3 is built from 15 residues. CDR3 loop: CASSFSGGDQETQYF. CDR3 in DNA: TGTGCCAGCAGCTTTAGCGGGGGGGACCAAGAGACCCAGTACTTC.